This T cell receptor (beta chain) was sequenced for a study of metastatic and nonmetastatic thyroid tumors. Study in general: Where malignant and benign thyroid patients were concerned, repertoires were compared across blood and tumor or nodule tissue.

Unmatched junction bases numbered 2, after V lost 2 bases and J lost 1 base. The germline gives CDR1 SGHAT, CDR2 FQNNGV. The CDR3 extends over 17 amino acids. Under the authors' procedure: To classify distant metastasis in papillary thyroid cancer, a model was built from CDR3 differences across clinicopathological groups. TCRdb reprocessed the PCR reads via MiXCR. For this entry, the V and J calls and clone size follow TCRdb and not the study's own pipeline. This sample has roughly 39,000 clones; less than 50% occur once, and the top ten carry approximately 24%. Not a single patient had been given any form of treatment at any point before undergoing thyroid surgery. With respect to this clone: The antigen remains unidentified.

General study points: Within blood and tumor, benign nodules reportedly had significantly lower TCR beta diversity than malignant thyroid tumors did.

The V gene is TRBV11-2, the J gene TRBJ2-2, with 12 bases matching TRBD2. The sequence was collected from a male donor with papillary thyroid cancer or a benign thyroid nodule (not recorded which). Some clones in this sample may be carry-over from other donors' samples. The sample consisted of tumor tissue. CDR3 amino acids: CASSLRLAGENTGELFF. CDR3 nucleotide sequence: TGTGCCAGCAGCTTAAGACTAGCGGGAGAGAACACCGGGGAGCTGTTTTTT.